This T cell receptor beta chain was observed in a study of T cell changes during pregnancy in multiple sclerosis. Germline V CDR1 and CDR2: SGHTA, FQGNSA. This CDR3 contains 13 residues. For this clone: At one end the junction does not follow the germline gene, possibly because of a read error.

TCRdb keeps only in-frame clones here, not all; method: immunoSEQ multiplex PCR. The sample lists 25,000 to 35,000 clones; around 91% were seen once. This chain connects TRBV7-2 to TRBJ1-5; D remains ambiguous. The source was CD4+ T cells from peripheral blood mononuclear cells, collected in the third trimester of pregnancy. This receptor was taken from a female donor in good health, enrolled as a control in a pregnancy study. CDR3 bases: TGTGCCGGCAGCTTAGCAACTAAACTACCCCAGCATTTT. It is translated as CAGSLATKLPQHF.